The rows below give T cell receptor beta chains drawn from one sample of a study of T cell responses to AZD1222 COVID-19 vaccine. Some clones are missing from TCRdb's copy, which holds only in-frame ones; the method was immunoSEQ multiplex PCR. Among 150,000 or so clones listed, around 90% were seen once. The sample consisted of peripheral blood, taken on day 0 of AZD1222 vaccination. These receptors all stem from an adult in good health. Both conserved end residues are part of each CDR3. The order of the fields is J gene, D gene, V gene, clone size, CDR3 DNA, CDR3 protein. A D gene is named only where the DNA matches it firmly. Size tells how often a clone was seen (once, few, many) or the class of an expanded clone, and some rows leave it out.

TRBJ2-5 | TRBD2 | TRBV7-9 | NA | TGTGCCAGCAGCTTAGAGCGGGAGAGGTGGGAGACCCAGTACTTC | CASSLERERWETQYF
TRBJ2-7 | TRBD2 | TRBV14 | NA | TGTGCCAGCAGCCAAGCGGCTAGCGGGAGCGGCGCCTACGAGCAGTACTTC | CASSQAASGSGAYEQYF
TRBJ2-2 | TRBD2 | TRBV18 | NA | TGTGCCAGCTCACCTGGGACTAGCGGGACGAACACCGGGGAGCTGTTTTTT | CASSPGTSGTNTGELFF
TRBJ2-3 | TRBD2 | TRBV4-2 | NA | TGTGCCAGCAGCCAAGCGGGAGGCGCAGATACGCAGTATTTT | CASSQAGGADTQYF
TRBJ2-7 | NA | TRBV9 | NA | TGTGCCAGCAGTCCCGGACACTTTCTGAACGAGCAGTACTTC | CASSPGHFLNEQYF
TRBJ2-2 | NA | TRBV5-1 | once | TGCGCCAGCAGCCAGCCGGGACTGTACACCGGGGAGCTGTTTTTT | CASSQPGLYTGELFF
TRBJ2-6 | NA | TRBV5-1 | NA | TGCGCCAGCAGCGCACAGGGTAACGGGGCCAACGTCCTGACTTTC | CASSAQGNGANVLTF
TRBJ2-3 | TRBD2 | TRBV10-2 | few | TGCGCCAGCTCGGCACTAGCGCCTGTTCCAGATACGCAGTATTTT | CASSALAPVPDTQYF
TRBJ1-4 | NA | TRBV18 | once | TGTGCCAGCTCACCAAGCGGAGATAATGAAAAACTGTTTTTT | CASSPSGDNEKLFF
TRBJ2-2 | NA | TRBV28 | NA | TGTGCCAGCATCGAAAGGGGTCGTTGGAACACCGGGGAGCTGTTTTTT | CASIERGRWNTGELFF
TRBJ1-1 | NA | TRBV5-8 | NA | TGTGCCAGCAGCTCATTTGCTGCTCTGAACACTGAAGCTTTCTTT | CASSSFAALNTEAFF
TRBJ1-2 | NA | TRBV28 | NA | TGTGCCAGCAGTTTTGCTGACTATGGCTACACCTTC | CASSFADYGYTF
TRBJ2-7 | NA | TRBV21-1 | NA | TGTGCCAGCAGCATAGACCCAGGGACTAGCTATATCTACGAGCAGTACTTC | CASSIDPGTSYIYEQYF
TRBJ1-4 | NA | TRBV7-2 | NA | TGTGCCAGCAGCTGGAGCTCAACTAATGAAAAACTGTTTTTT | CASSWSSTNEKLFF
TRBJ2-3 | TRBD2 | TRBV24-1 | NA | TGTGCCACCGCCCCTAGCGGCTACACAGATACGCAGTATTTT | CATAPSGYTDTQYF
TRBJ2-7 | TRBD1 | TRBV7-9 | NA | TGTGCCAGCAGGGGACAGGGACGTGAGCAGTACTTC | CASRGQGREQYF
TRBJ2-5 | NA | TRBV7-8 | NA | TGTGCCAGCAGCTTTGGGCTTCAAGAGACCCAGTACTTC | CASSFGLQETQYF
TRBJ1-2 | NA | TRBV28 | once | TGTGCCAGCAGTTTTTGGGACAACTATGGCTACACCTTC | CASSFWDNYGYTF
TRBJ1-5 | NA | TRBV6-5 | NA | TGTGCCAGCACCAAAGGGAGCCATCATCAGCCCCAGCATTTT | CASTKGSHHQPQHF
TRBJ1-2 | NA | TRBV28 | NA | TGTGCCAGCAGTTTAGGGGGCTATGGCTACACCTTC | CASSLGGYGYTF
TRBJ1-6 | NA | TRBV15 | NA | TGTGCCACCAGCGCTAATTTGGATAATTCACCCCTCCACTTT | CATSANLDNSPLHF
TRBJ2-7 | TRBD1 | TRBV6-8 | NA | TGTGCCACCCATCGGAGATCGGGACAGGGAGGAGAGCAGTACTTC | CATHRRSGQGGEQYF
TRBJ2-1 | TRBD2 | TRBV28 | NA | TGTGCCAGCAGTTTCGTAGCGGGAGGCACCTACAATGAGCAGTTCTTC | CASSFVAGGTYNEQFF
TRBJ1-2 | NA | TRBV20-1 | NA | TGCAGTGCTAGTCTGGCTTCCTATGGCTACACCTTC | CSASLASYGYTF
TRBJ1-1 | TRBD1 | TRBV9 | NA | TGTGCCAGCAGCCTCGGACAGGGGAACACTGAAGCTTTCTTT | CASSLGQGNTEAFF
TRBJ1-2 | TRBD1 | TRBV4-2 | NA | TGTGCCAGCAGCCAAGTACCCACAGGGGGCGCCTATGGCTACACCTTC | CASSQVPTGGAYGYTF
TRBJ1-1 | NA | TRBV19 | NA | TGTGCCAGTAGTATGTTGGGTTACACTGAAGCTTTCTTT | CASSMLGYTEAFF
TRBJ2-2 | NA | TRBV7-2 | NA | TGTGCCAGCAGCTTAGGTGGATTTTACACCGGGGAGCTGTTTTTT | CASSLGGFYTGELFF
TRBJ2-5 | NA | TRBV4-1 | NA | TGCGCCAGCAGCCGGGGACCTCAAGAGACCCAGTACTTC | CASSRGPQETQYF
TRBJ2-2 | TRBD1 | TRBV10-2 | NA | TGCGCCAGCAGGAGAGGACAGGGGATGACCGGGGAGCTGTTTTTT | CASRRGQGMTGELFF
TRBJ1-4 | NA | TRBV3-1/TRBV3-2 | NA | TGTGCCAGCAGCCAAGCCACGTCGGGGGAAAAACTGTTTTTT | CASSQATSGEKLFF
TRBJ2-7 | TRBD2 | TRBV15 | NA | TGTGCCACCAGTGGCGGGAGAACCTACGAGCAGTACTTC | CATSGGRTYEQYF
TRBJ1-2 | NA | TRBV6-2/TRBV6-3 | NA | TGTGCCAGCAGTTACTCAGGAGGAGATGGCTACACCTTC | CASSYSGGDGYTF
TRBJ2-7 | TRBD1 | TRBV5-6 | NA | TGTGCCAGCAGCTTCCGGGACAGCTACGAGCAGTACTTC | CASSFRDSYEQYF
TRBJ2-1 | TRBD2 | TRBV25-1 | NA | TGTGCCAGCATTCAGGCGGGAGGGTTAGGTGAGCAGTTCTTC | CASIQAGGLGEQFF
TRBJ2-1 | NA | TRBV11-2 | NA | TGTGCCAGCAGCTTAGGTGGGAGGTTCAACAATGAGCAGTTCTTC | CASSLGGRFNNEQFF
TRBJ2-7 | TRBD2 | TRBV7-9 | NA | TGTGCCAGCAGCTCCGGACTAGCGGGAGCGGTTGGCGAGCAGTACTTC | CASSSGLAGAVGEQYF
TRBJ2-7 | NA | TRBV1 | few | TGCACCAGACTGGGAATTTCTCGAGGAGGAGAGCAGTACTTC | CTRLGISRGGEQYF
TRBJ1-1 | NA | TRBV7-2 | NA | TGTGCCAGCAGTTTAAACACTGAAGCTTTCTTT | CASSLNTEAFF
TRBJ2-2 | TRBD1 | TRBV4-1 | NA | TGCGCCAGCAGCCAAGGCCGGGACAGTACTACCGGGGAGCTGTTTTTT | CASSQGRDSTTGELFF
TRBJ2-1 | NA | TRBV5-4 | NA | TGTGCCAGCAGCTTGACCCTAAGCTCCTACAATGAGCAGTTCTTC | CASSLTLSSYNEQFF
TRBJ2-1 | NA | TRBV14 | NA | TGTGCCAGCAGCCCCGGGACTTACACCGGTGAGCAGTTCTTC | CASSPGTYTGEQFF
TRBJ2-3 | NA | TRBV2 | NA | TGTGCCAGCAGTGAAAACACGCCCGTTGGGGGGAAGAGCACAGATACGCAGTATTTT | CASSENTPVGGKSTDTQYF
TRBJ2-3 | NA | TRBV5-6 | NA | TGTGCCAGCTGGCGGGAAGTCTCAGATACGCAGTATTTT | CASWREVSDTQYF
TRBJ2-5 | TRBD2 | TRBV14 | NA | TGTGCCAGCAGCCAGACGGGACTAGCGGGAGCCCAAGAGACCCAGTACTTC | CASSQTGLAGAQETQYF
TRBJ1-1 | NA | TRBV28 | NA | TGTGCCAGCAGTGTTCCCCTACAGGGCATGAACACTGAAGCTTTCTTT | CASSVPLQGMNTEAFF